This T cell receptor (beta chain) comes out of a study of OX40 agonist ivuxolimab in advanced cancers. This clone turned up a few times. Germline values: CDR1 GTSNPN, CDR2 SVGIG (reference sequence). The CDR3 runs to 12 residues. V dropped 3 bases and J dropped 0 bases, with 6 bases sitting between them. Using immunoSEQ multiplex PCR, the repertoire was profiled, and TCRdb retains in-frame clones only, with some absent. In the table there are roughly 48,000 clones, about 87% of which are singletons. The rearrangement joins TRBV30 to TRBJ2-7, with D uncertain. Sequenced material: CD4+ or CD8+ T cells sorted from blood, taken in a trial of the OX40 agonist ivuxolimab. The TCR sequence derives from an adult with an advanced solid tumor such as melanoma, head and neck, liver or kidney cancer. For the CDR3, the DNA is TGTGCCTGGAGGAGTAACTCCTACGAGCAGTACTTC. The encoded protein is CAWRSNSYEQYF.